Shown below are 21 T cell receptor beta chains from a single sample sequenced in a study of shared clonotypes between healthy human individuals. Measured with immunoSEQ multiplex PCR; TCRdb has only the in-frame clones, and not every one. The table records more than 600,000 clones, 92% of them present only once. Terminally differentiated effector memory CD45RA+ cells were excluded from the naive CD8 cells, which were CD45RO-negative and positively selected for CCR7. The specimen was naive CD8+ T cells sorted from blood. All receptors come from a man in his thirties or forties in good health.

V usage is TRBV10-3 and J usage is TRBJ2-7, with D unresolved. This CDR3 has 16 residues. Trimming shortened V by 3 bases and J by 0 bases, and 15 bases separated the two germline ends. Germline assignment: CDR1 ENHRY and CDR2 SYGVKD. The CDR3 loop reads CAISERDAKFSYEQYF. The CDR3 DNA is TGTGCCATCAGTGAAAGGGATGCTAAATTCTCCTACGAGCAGTACTTC.

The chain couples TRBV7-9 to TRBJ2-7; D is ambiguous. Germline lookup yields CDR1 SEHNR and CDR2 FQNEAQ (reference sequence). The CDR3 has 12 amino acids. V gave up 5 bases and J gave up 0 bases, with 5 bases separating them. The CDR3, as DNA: TGTGCCAGCAGCCGCAGCTCCTACGAGCAGTACTTC. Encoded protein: CASSRSSYEQYF.

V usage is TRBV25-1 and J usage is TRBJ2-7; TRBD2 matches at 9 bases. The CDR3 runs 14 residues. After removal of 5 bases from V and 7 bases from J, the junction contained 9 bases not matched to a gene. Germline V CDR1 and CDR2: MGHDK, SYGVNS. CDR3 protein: CASSSSGTMWEQYF. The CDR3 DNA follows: TGTGCCAGCAGTTCTAGCGGGACCATGTGGGAGCAGTACTTC.

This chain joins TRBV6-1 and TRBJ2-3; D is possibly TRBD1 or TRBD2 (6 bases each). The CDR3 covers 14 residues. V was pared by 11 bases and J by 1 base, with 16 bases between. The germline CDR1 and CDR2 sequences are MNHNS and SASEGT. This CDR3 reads CAALGGARTDTQYF. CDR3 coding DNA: TGTGCCGCCCTCGGGGGCGCCCGCACAGATACGCAGTATTTT.

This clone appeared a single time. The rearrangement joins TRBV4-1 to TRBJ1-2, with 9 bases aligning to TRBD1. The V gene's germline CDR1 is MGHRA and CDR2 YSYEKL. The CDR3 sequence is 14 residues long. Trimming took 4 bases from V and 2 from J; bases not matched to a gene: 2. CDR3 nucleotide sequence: TGCGCCAGCAGCCCCGGGACAGGGAACTATGGCTACACCTTC. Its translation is CASSPGTGNYGYTF.

The chain's CDR3 is CASSQGAGWNGYTF. The CDR3 bases are TGTGCCAGCAGCCAAGGTGCGGGGTGGAATGGCTACACCTTC. V and J are TRBV14 and TRBJ1-2, with D uncertain. Trimming shortened V by 1 base and J by 6 bases, and 12 bases separated the two germline ends. CDR1 and CDR2 (germline): SGHDN, FVKESK. This CDR3 has 14 residues.

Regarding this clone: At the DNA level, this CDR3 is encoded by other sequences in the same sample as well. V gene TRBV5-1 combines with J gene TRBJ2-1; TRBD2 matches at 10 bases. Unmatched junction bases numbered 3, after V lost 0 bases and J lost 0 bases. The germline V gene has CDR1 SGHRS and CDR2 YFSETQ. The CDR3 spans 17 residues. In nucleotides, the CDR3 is TGCGCCAGCAGCTTGGGCACTAGCGGGGCCTCCTACAATGAGCAGTTCTTC. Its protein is CASSLGTSGASYNEQFF.

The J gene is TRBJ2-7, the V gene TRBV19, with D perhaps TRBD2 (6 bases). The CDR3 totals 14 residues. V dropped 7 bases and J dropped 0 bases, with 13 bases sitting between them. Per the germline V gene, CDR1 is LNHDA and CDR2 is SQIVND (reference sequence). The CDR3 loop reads CASKRASYSYEQYF. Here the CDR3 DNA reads TGTGCCAGTAAGCGGGCCTCTTACTCCTACGAGCAGTACTTC.

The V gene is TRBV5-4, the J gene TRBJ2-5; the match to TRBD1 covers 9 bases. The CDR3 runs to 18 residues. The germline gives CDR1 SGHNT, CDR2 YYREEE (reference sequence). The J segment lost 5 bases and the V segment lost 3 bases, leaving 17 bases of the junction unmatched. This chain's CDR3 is CASSSTGGTGYSGETQYF. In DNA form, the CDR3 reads TGTGCCAGCAGCTCAACAGGGGGGACAGGGTATAGTGGGGAGACCCAGTACTTC. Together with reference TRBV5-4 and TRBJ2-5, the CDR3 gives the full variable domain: ETGVTQSPTHLIKTRGQQVTLRCSSQSGHNTVSWYQQALGQGPQFIFQYYREEENGRGNFPPRFSGLQFPNYSSELNVNALELDDSALYLCASSSTGGTGYSGETQYFGPGTRLLVL.

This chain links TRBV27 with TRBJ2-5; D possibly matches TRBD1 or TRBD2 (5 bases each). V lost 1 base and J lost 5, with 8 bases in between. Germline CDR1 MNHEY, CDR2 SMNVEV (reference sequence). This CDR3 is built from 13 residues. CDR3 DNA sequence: TGTGCCAGCAGTTTATGGGGGATGGAGACCCAGTACTTC. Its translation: CASSLWGMETQYF.

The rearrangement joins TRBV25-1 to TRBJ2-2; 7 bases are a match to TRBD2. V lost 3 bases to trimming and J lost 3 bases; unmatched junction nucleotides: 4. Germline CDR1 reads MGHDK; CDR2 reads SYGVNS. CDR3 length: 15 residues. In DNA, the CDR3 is TGTGCCAGCAGTGACGGGCTAGCGGACACCGGGGAGCTGTTTTTT. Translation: CASSDGLADTGELFF.

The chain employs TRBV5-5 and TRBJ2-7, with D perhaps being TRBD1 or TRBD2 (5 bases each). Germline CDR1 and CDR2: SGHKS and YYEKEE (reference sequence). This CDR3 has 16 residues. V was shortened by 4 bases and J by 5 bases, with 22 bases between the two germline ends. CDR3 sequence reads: CASSHPQVASIHEQYF. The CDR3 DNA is TGTGCCAGCAGCCACCCACAGGTGGCTAGCATCCACGAGCAGTACTTC.

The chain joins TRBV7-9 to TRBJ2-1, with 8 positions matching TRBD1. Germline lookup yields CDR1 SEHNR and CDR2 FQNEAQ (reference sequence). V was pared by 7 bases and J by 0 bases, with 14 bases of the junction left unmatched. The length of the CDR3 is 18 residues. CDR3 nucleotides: TGTGCCAGCATCCGGCCGGGACAGGCGATCCTCTCCTACAATGAGCAGTTCTTC. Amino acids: CASIRPGQAILSYNEQFF. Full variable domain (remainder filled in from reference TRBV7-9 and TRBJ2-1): DTGVSQNPRHKITKRGQNVTFRCDPISEHNRLYWYRQTLGQGPEFLTYFQNEAQLEKSRLLSDRFSAERPKGSFSTLEIQRTEQGDSAMYLCASIRPGQAILSYNEQFFGPGTRLTVL.

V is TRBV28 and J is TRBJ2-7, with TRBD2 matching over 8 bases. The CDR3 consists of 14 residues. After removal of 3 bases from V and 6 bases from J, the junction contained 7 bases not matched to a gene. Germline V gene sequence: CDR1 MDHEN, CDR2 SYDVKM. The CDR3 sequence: CASSFASGLPEQYF. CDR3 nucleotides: TGTGCCAGCAGTTTCGCTAGCGGGCTCCCCGAGCAGTACTTC. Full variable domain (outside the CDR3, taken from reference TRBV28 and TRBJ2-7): DVKVTQSSRYLVKRTGEKVFLECVQDMDHENMFWYRQDPGLGLRLIYFSYDVKMKEKGDIPEGYSVSREKKERFSLILESASTNQTSMYLCASSFASGLPEQYFGPGTRLTVT.

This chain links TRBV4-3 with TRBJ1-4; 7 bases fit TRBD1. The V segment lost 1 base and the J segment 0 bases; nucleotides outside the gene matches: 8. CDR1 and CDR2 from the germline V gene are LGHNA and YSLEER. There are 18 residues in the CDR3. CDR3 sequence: CASSQGQGGWTTNEKLFF. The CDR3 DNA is TGCGCCAGCAGCCAAGGACAGGGAGGGTGGACAACTAATGAAAAACTGTTTTTT.

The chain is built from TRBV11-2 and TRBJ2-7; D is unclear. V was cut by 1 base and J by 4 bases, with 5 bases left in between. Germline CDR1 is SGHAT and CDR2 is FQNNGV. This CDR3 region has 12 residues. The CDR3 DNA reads TGTGCCAGCAGCTTAGTGGAGTACGAGCAGTACTTC. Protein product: CASSLVEYEQYF.

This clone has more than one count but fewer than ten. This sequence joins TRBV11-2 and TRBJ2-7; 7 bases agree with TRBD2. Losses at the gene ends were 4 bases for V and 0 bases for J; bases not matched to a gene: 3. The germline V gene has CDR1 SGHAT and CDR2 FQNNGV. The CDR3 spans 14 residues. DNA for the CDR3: TGTGCCAGCAGCTGGGACTACCTCTCCTACGAGCAGTACTTC. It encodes CASSWDYLSYEQYF.

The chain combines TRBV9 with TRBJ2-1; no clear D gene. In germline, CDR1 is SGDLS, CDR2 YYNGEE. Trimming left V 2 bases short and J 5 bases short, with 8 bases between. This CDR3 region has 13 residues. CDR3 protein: CASSVETNNEQFF. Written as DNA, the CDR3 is TGTGCCAGCAGCGTTGAGACAAACAATGAGCAGTTCTTC.

As DNA, the CDR3 is TGTGCCAGCAGTTTACGGGGGTGGTACAATGAGCAGTTCTTC. The encoded protein is CASSLRGWYNEQFF. The chain is built from TRBV27 and TRBJ2-1; tentatively, D is TRBD2 (6 bases). The CDR3 contains 14 residues. Trimming removed 2 bases from V and 4 bases from J, with 9 bases in between. Germline CDR1 and CDR2: MNHEY and SMNVEV (reference sequence).

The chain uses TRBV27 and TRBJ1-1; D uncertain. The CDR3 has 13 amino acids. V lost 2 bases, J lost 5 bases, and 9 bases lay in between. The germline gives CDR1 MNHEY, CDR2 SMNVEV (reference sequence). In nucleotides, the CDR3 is TGTGCCAGCAGTTTAATGGCAGTTACTGAAGCTTTCTTT. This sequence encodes CASSLMAVTEAFF.

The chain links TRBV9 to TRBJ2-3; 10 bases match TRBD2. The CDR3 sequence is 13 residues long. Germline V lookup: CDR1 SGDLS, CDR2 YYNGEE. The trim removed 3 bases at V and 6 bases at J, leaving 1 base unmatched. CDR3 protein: CASSAGLADTQYF. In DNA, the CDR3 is TGTGCCAGCAGCGCGGGACTAGCGGATACGCAGTATTTT. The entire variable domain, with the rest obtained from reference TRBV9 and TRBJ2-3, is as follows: DSGVTQTPKHLITATGQRVTLRCSPRSGDLSVYWYQQSLDQGLQFLIQYYNGEERAKGNILERFSAQQFPDLHSELNLSSLELGDSALYFCASSAGLADTQYFGPGTRLTVL.